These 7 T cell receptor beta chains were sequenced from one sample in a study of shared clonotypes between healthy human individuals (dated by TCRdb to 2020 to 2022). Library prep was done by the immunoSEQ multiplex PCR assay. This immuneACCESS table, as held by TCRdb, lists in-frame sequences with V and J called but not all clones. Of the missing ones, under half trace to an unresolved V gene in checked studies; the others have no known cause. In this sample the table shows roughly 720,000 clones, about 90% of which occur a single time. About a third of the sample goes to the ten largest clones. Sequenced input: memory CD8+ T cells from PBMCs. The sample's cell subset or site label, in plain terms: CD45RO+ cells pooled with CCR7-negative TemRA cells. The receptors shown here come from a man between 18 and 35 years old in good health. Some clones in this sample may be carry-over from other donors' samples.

The CDR3 reads CASSLSGNSNQPQHF. The CDR3 DNA reads as TGTGCCAGCAGCTTGTCGGGGAATAGCAATCAGCCCCAGCATTTT. J is TRBJ1-5 and V is TRBV5-5, with D hard to call. V lost 1 base and J 0 bases, leaving 8 bases between the germline ends. CDR3 length: 15 amino acids. CDR1 and CDR2 from the germline V gene are SGHKS and YYEKEE (reference sequence).

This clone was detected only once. In DNA, the CDR3 is TGCGCCAGCAGCTTGGAGCAGGCCGAATTCTACAATGAGCAGTTCTTC. Translation gives CASSLEQAEFYNEQFF. V usage is TRBV5-1 and J usage is TRBJ2-1, with unresolved D. The CDR3 loop spans 16 amino acids. Trimming pared 0 bases from V and 3 bases from J, leaving 13 bases between. CDR1 and CDR2 from the germline V gene are SGHRS and YFSETQ.

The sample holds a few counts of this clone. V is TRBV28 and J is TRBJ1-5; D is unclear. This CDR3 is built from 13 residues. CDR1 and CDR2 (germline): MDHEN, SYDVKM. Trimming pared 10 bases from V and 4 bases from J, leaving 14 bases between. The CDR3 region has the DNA TGTGCCACACAACAAGTTTGGAATCAGCCCCAGCATTTT. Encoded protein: CATQQVWNQPQHF.

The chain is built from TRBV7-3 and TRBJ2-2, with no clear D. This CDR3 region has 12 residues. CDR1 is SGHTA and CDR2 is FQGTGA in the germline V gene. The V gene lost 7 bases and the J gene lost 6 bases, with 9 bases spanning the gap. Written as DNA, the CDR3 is TGTGCCAGCATGGCCGTCTCCGGGGAGCTGTTTTTT. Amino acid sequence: CASMAVSGELFF.

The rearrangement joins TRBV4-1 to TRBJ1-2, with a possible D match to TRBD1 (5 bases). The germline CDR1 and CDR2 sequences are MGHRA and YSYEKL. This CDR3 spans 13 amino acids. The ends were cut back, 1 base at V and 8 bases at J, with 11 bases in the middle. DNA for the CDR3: TGCGCCAGCAGCCAAGTCGGGGCCACAGGCTACACCTTC. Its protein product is CASSQVGATGYTF.

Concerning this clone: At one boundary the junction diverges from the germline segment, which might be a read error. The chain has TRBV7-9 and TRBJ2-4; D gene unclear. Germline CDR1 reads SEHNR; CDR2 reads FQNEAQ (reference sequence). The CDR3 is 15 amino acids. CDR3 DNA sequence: TGTGCCAGCGGCTTGGTGTCTCTAGCCAAAAACATTCAGTACTTC. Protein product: CASGLVSLAKNIQYF. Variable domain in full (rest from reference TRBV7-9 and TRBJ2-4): DTGVSQNPRHKITKRGQNVTFRCDPISEHNRLYWYRQTLGQGPEFLTYFQNEAQLEKSRLLSDRFSAERPKGSFSTLEIQRTEQGDSAMYLCASGLVSLAKNIQYFGAGTRLSVL.

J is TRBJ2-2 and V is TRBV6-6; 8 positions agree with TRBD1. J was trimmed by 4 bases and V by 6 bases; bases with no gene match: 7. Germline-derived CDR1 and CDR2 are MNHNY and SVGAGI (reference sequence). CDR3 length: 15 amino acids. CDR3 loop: CASSRRGQSTGELFF. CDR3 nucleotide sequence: TGTGCCAGCAGCCGCAGGGGGCAGAGCACCGGGGAGCTGTTTTTT.